This T cell receptor (beta chain) was observed in a study of shared clonotypes between healthy human individuals. When replicate PCRs were run on sorted subsets, they used about 220 ng DNA, approximately 33,000 T cell genomes. Libraries were prepared by immunoSEQ multiplex PCR; TCRdb keeps only in-frame clonotypes and omits some of them. The table includes approximately 1,000,000 clones, roughly 80% detected once. This receptor was identified in a man aged 18 to 35 in good health. Some clones in this sample may be carry-over from other donors' samples. Material: memory CD4+ T cells from PBMCs. As for subset: CD45RA-negative fraction.

The CDR3 loop is CASSLGWEGTEAFF. CDR3 sequence (DNA): TGCGCCAGCAGCTTGGGATGGGAAGGGACTGAAGCTTTCTTT. The V and J genes are TRBV5-1 and TRBJ1-1; D gene ambiguous. The V end lost 0 bases, the J end lost 5 bases, and 11 bases lay between the germline ends. Per the germline V gene, CDR1 is SGHRS and CDR2 is YFSETQ. The length of the CDR3 is 14 residues. The whole variable domain, filled in from reference TRBV5-1 and TRBJ1-1, reads KAGVTQTPRYLIKTRGQQVTLSCSPISGHRSVSWYQQTPGQGLQFLFEYFSETQRNKGNFPGRFSGRQFSNSRSEMNVSTLELGDSALYLCASSLGWEGTEAFFGQGTRLTVV.